The rows below give T cell receptor beta chains drawn from one sample of a study of T cell responses to AZD1222 COVID-19 vaccine. Sequencing used immunoSEQ multiplex PCR; TCRdb keeps in-frame clones, though not all of them. The repertoire holds fewer than 100,000 clones, with 70% to 85% as singletons. The sequenced sample was peripheral blood, obtained 28 days after the second AZD1222 dose. The receptors come from an adult who received the AZD1222 COVID-19 vaccine. The CDR3 runs from the conserved cysteine through the conserved F or W.

v_call	cdr3_aa
TRBV5-6	CASSLAGLMNTEAFF
TRBV2	CASEGAQNEKLFF
TRBV6-5	CASRPGGGSTEAFF
TRBV30	CAWSLVRGGNQPQHF
TRBV7-9	CASTIWRSTNTGELFF
TRBV7-8	CASSLALAQLYGYTF
TRBV7-6	CASSPGLLYGYTF
TRBV27	CASRDSSGNTIYF
TRBV10-1	CASSVDYGYTF
TRBV6-2/TRBV6-3	CASSAQNTDTQYF
TRBV27	CASRPGTPNTEAFF
TRBV3-1/TRBV3-2	CASSQELVIGLNTEAFF
TRBV6-2/TRBV6-3	CASSYGTENTEAFF
TRBV2	CASRENGIQNTEAFF
TRBV11-2	CASSGGGNTIYF
TRBV5-1	CASSLSTGRKGTEAFF
TRBV25-1	CASADRVNSYEQYF
TRBV6-5	CASSYTLQNTEAFF
TRBV6-1	CASSEARSRDQPQHF
TRBV10-1	CASSGGQVNTEAFF